The present T cell receptor delta chain was sequenced within a study of γδ T cells in repeated Plasmodium falciparum infection. About the research overall: Age- and gender-matched Australian children served as comparison for malaria-exposed Malian children. Study-wide results and caveats: One small rural Malian village, predominantly a single ethnic group, supplied the cohort.

Both TRG and TRD chains were sequenced from each sorted sample. TCRdb made new clone calls on the multiplex PCR reads using CATT. The data show 75,000 to 95,000 delta-chain clones, 0.8% to 1% seen once. About this clone: Its specificity is not known. TCRdb's protein for this DNA is that of a much larger clone and differs from the translation at residue 16, likely a read error; the protein shown is the DNA translation.

Sequencing used gamma-delta T cells from blood. The TCR comes from a pool of human donors (malaria-infected and uninfected, not separated).

The CDR3 coding sequence is TGTGCTCTTGGGGACCACCCTCAAGTCCCATTCTGGGGGATACCGGGTAAACTCATCTTT. It specifies CALGDHPQVPFWGIPGKLIF. The rearrangement uses TRDV1 and TRDJ1; 11 bases are shared with TRDD3. The J gene was not available in TCRdb and was assigned here by matching the DNA to germline segments. The ends lost 3 bases at V and 7 bases at J; junction bases unmatched: 22. Germline V gene lookup returns CDR1 TSWWSYY and CDR2 QGS. CDR3 size: 20 residues.